This note documents a single T cell receptor beta chain sequence. Its antigen is unknown. Nothing much larger sits one base from this clone, and base qualities are not available. The record originates from a study of T-cell reconstitution after alpha-beta-depleted transplantation in children listed by TCRdb under 2016. For the study in its entirety: Using TCR repertoire profiling, the study quantitatively followed how T-cell immune reconstitution unfolded in children after TCRalphabeta/CD19-depleted allogeneic hematopoietic cell transplantation.

V trim: 2 bases; J trim: 0 bases; unmatched bases: 8. The CDR3 goes from the cysteine to the phenylalanine over 16 residues. Only the CDR3 DNA is retained, 48 bases long and in frame from the first base. Via the germline V gene, CDR1 is SGHRS and CDR2 YFSETQ. The library relied on PCR. The run used an Illumina HiSeq 2500. TCR library preparation used molecular barcoding, with unique molecular identifiers applied to normalize quantification of the TCRbeta repertoire. TCRdb applied fastp at Q25 and MiXCR to the public reads, then kept only in-frame beta chains. Rows matching on CDR3 protein sequence are summarized as one entry with the most common DNA and genes. A total of some 220,000 distinct CDR3 sequences appear in this sample, 8% to 9.5% of them only once. The ten largest make up around 6.2% of the sample.

The clonotype was recovered from a human donor who donated a stem cell graft to a child with acute lymphoblastic leukemia. The rearranged chain carries TRBV5-1 and TRBJ2-7, with TRBD1 matching 7 junction bases. This sample comprised PBMCs from the stem cell graft donor, obtained from the stem cell graft. The nucleotide sequence is given as TGCGCCAGCAGCTTTGACGGACAGGTCAGCTCCTACGAGCAGTACTTC. This codes for CASSFDGQVSSYEQYF.